A single sample is the source of the 8 T cell receptor beta chains below, sequenced in a study of blood T cell repertoires in COVID-19. Data came from immunoSEQ multiplex PCR; TCRdb stores just in-frame clones and leaves some out. The sample yields 150,000 to 200,000 clones, roughly 90% seen once. Sequencing was performed on peripheral blood. The receptor source for this set is a man in his fifties or sixties with acute or convalescent COVID-19.

The V gene is TRBV27, the J gene TRBJ1-5, with 7 bases that match TRBD1. The length of the CDR3 is 14 residues. Trimming removed 3 bases from V and 3 bases from J; junction bases left unmatched: 2. Germline CDR1 is MNHEY and CDR2 is SMNVEV (reference sequence). The CDR3 region has the DNA TGTGCCAGCAGTTTGGGGACAGTCAATCAGCCCCAGCATTTT. Residues: CASSLGTVNQPQHF.

V and J are TRBV4-1 and TRBJ2-6; D not certain. CDR1 is MGHRA and CDR2 is YSYEKL in the germline V gene. CDR3 size: 17 residues. Trimming pared 0 bases from V and 0 bases from J, leaving 9 bases between. The CDR3 coding sequence is TGCGCCAGCAGCCAAGATCCCAGAAACTCTGGGGCCAACGTCCTGACTTTC. This codes for CASSQDPRNSGANVLTF.

The CDR3 nucleotides read TGTGCCAGCAGTGAGGGTTTCCCCGGGACAGGCCTCTATGGCTACACCTTC. It yields the protein CASSEGFPGTGLYGYTF. The J gene is TRBJ1-2, the V gene TRBV6-1; 8 nucleotides align to TRBD1. The CDR3 consists of 17 residues. Trimming took 3 bases from V and 4 from J; bases not matched to a gene: 13. Germline CDR1 is MNHNS and CDR2 is SASEGT.

The chain couples TRBV9 to TRBJ1-1; D unresolved. The CDR3 is 22 residues long. Per germline, CDR1 SGDLS and CDR2 YYNGEE. V was trimmed by 0 bases and J by 0 bases, leaving 30 bases between them. The CDR3 loop reads CASSVGPLPTGVGPKMNTEAFF. For the CDR3, the DNA is TGTGCCAGCAGCGTAGGACCACTCCCGACCGGGGTCGGACCAAAAATGAACACTGAAGCTTTCTTT.

The chain recombines TRBV5-4 with TRBJ2-2; 8 nucleotides match TRBD2. CDR3 length equals 16 residues. V shed 2 bases, J shed 8 bases, and the junction held 11 bases outside the gene matches. Germline V CDR1 and CDR2: SGHNT, YYREEE (reference sequence). The CDR3 DNA reads TGTGCCAGCAGCTTATCGATGAGCGGGAGTAAGGGGGAGCTGTTTTTT. Amino acid sequence: CASSLSMSGSKGELFF.

The rearrangement uses TRBV4-3 and TRBJ1-3; a possible D gene is TRBD1 (5 bases). Germline values: CDR1 LGHNA, CDR2 YSLEER. This CDR3 contains 16 residues. V dropped 0 bases and J dropped 5 bases, with 14 bases sitting between them. The CDR3 spells CASSQDLGGTRNTIYF. The CDR3 bases are TGCGCCAGCAGCCAAGATCTGGGAGGGACGAGAAACACCATATATTTT.

The chain links TRBV3-1 (or the pseudogene TRBV3-2) to TRBJ2-5; 14 bases fit TRBD2. Germline V gives CDR1 LGHDT, CDR2 YNNKEL (reference sequence). Losses at the gene ends were 3 bases for V and 1 base for J; bases not matched to a gene: 7. The CDR3 covers 18 residues. The DNA for the CDR3 is TGTGCCAGCAGCCAGGTGACTAGCGGGGGGGTCCTCCAAGAGACCCAGTACTTC. This translates into CASSQVTSGGVLQETQYF.

This rearrangement joins TRBV29-1 to TRBJ1-5, with 7 bases fitting TRBD1. The V gene end was trimmed by 7 bases and the J gene end by 4 bases; junction bases not matched to a gene: 4. Per the germline V gene, CDR1 is SQVTM and CDR2 is ANQGSEA. The CDR3 length is 12 residues. This CDR3 reads CSGQGGNQPQHF. The CDR3, as DNA: TGCAGCGGACAGGGTGGAAATCAGCCCCAGCATTTT.